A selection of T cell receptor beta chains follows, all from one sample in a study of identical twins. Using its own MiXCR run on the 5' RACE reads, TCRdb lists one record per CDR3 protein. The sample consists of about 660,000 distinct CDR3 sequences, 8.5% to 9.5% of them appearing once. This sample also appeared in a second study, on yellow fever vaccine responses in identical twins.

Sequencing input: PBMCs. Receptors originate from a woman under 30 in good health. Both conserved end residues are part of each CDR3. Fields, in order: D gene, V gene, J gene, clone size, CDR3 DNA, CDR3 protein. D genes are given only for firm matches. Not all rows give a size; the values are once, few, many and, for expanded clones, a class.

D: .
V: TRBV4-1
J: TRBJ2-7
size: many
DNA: TGCGCCAGCACCCCGACAGGCTCTAGCCCCTACGAGCAGTACTTC
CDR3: CASTPTGSSPYEQYF

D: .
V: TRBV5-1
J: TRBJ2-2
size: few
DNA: TGCGCCAGCAGCTTTGGACAGCTCCTAGAGACCGGGGAGCTGTTTTTT
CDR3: CASSFGQLLETGELFF

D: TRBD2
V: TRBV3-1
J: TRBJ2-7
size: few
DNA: TGTGCCAGCAGCCAGGGCGGACTAGCGGGAGATCGGTACTTC
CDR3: CASSQGGLAGDRYF

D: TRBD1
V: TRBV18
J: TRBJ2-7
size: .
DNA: TGTGCCAGCTCAACAGGGGGCGAAAGGGACGAGCAGTACTTC
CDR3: CASSTGGERDEQYF

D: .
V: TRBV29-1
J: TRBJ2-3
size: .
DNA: TGCAGCGTTTCCACACTTATAGATACGCAGTATTTT
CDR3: CSVSTLIDTQYF

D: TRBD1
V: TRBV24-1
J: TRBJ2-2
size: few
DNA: TGTGCCACCAGTGAGGGGGACCGGGACAGGGAGAGGGCGCGAAAGAACACCGGGGAGCTGTTTTTT
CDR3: CATSEGDRDRERARKNTGELFF

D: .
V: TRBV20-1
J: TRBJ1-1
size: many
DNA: TGCAGTGCTAGGGGGCTTACAGAGAACACTGAAGCTTTCTTT
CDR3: CSARGLTENTEAFF

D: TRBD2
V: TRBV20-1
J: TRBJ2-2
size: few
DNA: TGCAGTGCTAGCGGGAGGGCCTCGGGCACCGGGGAGCTGTTTTTT
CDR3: CSASGRASGTGELFF

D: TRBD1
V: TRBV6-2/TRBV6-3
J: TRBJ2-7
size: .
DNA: TGTGCCAGCAGTTACTTTGCGACAGGGAAAGCCTACGAGCAGTACTTC
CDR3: CASSYFATGKAYEQYF

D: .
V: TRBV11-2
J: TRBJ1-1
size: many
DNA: TGTGCCAGCAGCTTTCGTGACAGGGAAGCTTTCTTT
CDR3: CASSFRDREAFF

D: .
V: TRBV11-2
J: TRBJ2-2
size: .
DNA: TGTGCCAGCAGCTTAGAAAGGGTTGGCGGGGAGCTGTTTTTT
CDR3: CASSLERVGGELFF

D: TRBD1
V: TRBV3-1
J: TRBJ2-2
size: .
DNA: TGTGCCAGCGATGCGAGGACAGGGAACACCGGGGAGCTGTTTTTT
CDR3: CASDARTGNTGELFF

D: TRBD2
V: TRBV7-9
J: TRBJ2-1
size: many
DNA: TGTGCCAGCAGCCCCGGGACTAGCGGGTACAATGAGCAGTTCTTC
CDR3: CASSPGTSGYNEQFF

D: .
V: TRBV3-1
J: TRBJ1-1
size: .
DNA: TGTGCCAGCAGCCAAGAAGGACCCGAGGGCACTGAAGCTTTCTTT
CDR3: CASSQEGPEGTEAFF

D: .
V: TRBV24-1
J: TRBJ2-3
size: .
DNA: TGTGCCACCATTACCGGACACTCCACAGATACGCAGTATTTT
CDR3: CATITGHSTDTQYF

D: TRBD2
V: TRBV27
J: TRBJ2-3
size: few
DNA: TGTGCCAGCAGTCGCTTGACTAGCGGAGGCCCAGATACGCAGTATTTT
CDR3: CASSRLTSGGPDTQYF

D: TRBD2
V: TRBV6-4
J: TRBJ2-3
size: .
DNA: TGTGCCAGCAGACGGACTAGCGGGGATTCAGATACGCAGTATTTT
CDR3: CASRRTSGDSDTQYF

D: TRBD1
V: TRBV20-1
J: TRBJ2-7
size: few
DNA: TGCAGTGCAAAAAGGACAGGGGTCTACGAGCAGTACTTC
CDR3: CSAKRTGVYEQYF

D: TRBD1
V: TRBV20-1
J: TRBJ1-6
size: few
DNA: TGCAGTGGTCTCTCCCAGGGGGCGTTCGGTTCACCCCTCCACTTT
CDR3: CSGLSQGAFGSPLHF

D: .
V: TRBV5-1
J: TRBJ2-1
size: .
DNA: TGCGCCAGCAGCATTGGACAACACAATGAGCAGTTCTTC
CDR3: CASSIGQHNEQFF

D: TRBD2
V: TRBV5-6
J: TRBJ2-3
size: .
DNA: TGTGCCAGCAGCTCGGGACTAGCGGGAGTCGTTACAGATACGCAGTATTTT
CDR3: CASSSGLAGVVTDTQYF

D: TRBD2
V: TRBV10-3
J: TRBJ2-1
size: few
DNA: TGTGCCATCAGTGAGGCTAGCGGGGGGGACAATGAGCAGTTCTTC
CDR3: CAISEASGGDNEQFF

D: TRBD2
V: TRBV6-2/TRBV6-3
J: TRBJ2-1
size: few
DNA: TGTGCCAGTCGAAGGGGCGGACTAGCGGGAGATGAGCAGTTCTTC
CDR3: CASRRGGLAGDEQFF

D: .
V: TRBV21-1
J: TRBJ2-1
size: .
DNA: TGTGCCAGCAGGAAGGCCGGGAGGCCCTCCTACAATGAGCAGTTCTTC
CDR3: CASRKAGRPSYNEQFF

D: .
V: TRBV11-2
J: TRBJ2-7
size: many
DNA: TGTGCCAGCACCGGTTGGAGTAACTACGAGCAGTACTTC
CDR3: CASTGWSNYEQYF

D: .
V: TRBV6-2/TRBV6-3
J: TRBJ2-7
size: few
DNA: TGTGCCAGCAGTACCAACCCCGGGACACCCCAACCCGAGCAGTACTTC
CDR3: CASSTNPGTPQPEQYF

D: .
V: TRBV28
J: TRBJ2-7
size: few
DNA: TGTGCCAGCAGTCCCGGGGGAGCGGGCTACGAGCAGTACTTC
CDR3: CASSPGGAGYEQYF

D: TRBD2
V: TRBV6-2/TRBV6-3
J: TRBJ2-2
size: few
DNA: TGTGCCAGCAGAACTAGCGGGAGAGACACCGGGGAGCTGTTTTTT
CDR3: CASRTSGRDTGELFF

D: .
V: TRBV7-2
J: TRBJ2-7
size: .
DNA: TGTGCCAGCAACATCCGGGACGTTTCTGGCGAGCAGTACTTC
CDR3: CASNIRDVSGEQYF

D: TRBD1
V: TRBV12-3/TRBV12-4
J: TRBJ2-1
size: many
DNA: TGTGCCAGCAGTTCCCGGACAGGGGGGCGCAATGAGCAGTTCTTC
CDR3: CASSSRTGGRNEQFF

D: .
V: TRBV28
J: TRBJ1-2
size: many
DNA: TGTGCCAGCAGTCGACCCCTTGGGGGCTACACCTTC
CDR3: CASSRPLGGYTF

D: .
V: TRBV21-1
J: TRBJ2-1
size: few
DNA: TGTGCCACCGTCCCGGGACTAGCGGCGACCTCCTACAATGAGCAGTTCTTC
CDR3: CATVPGLAATSYNEQFF

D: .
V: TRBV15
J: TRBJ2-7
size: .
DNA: TGTGCCACCAGCAGAGTCCCCGATTCCTACGAGCAGTACTTC
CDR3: CATSRVPDSYEQYF

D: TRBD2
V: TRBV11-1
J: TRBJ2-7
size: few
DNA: TGTGCCAGCAGCTTAGACCACGAAGCGGGATACGAGCAGTACTTC
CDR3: CASSLDHEAGYEQYF

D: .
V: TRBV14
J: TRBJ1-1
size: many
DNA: TGTGCCAGCAGCTCACAACAGAAAAAGGACACTGAAGCTTTCTTT
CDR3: CASSSQQKKDTEAFF

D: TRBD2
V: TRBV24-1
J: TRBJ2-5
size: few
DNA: TGTGCCACCAGTGATCCCGGACTAGCGGGGAAGAAAGAGACCCAGTACTTC
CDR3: CATSDPGLAGKKETQYF

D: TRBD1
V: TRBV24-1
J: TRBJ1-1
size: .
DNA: TGTGCCACCGTGGACAGGGAGAACACTGAAGCTTTCTTT
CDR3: CATVDRENTEAFF

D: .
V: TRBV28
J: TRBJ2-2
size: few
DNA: TGTGCCAGCAGGATCCTAGGGGTCACCGGGGAGCTGTTTTTT
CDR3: CASRILGVTGELFF

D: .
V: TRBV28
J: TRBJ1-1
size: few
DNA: TGTGCCAGCAGTTTGGGGGTTGGGAAAGCTTTCTTT
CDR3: CASSLGVGKAFF

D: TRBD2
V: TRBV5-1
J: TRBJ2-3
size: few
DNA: TGCGCCAGCAGCGGGACTAGCGTAGATACGCAGTATTTT
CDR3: CASSGTSVDTQYF

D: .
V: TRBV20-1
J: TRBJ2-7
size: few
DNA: TGCAGTGCTACCGGACTGTATAGCTCCTACGAGCAGTACTTC
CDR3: CSATGLYSSYEQYF

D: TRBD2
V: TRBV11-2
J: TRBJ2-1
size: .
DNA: TGTGCCAGCAGCTCCTACTTATATTCACTAGCGCCCAACTTC
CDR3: CASSSYLYSLAPNF

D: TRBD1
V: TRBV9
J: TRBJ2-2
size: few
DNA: TGTGCCAGCAGCCTTAGACAGGGGATTCCCGGGGAGCTGTTTTTT
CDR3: CASSLRQGIPGELFF

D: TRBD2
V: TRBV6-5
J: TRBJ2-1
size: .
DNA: TGTGCCAGCAGTTACCTGAGCGGGAGAGGGAATGAGCAGTTCTTC
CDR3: CASSYLSGRGNEQFF

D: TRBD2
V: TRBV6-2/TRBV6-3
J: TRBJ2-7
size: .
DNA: TGTGCCAGCACCCTAGCGGGAGATTCTTCCTACGAGCAGTACTTC
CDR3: CASTLAGDSSYEQYF

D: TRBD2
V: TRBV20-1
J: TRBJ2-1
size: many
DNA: TGCAGTGCTAGATATCCGGGGGGTGACCACAATGAGCAGTTCTTC
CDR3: CSARYPGGDHNEQFF

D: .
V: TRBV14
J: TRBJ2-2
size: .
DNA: TGTGCCAGCAGCCAAGCCAGGGCCCGCACCGGGGAGCTGTTTTTT
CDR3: CASSQARARTGELFF

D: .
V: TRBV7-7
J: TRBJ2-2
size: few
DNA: TGTGCTAGCAGCTTCGGGATAGGACAGAACACCGGGGAGCTGTTTTTT
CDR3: CASSFGIGQNTGELFF

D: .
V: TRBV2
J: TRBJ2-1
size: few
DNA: TGTGCCCTACTCTCCCGGGCCTCCAAAAGCTCCTACAATGAGCAGTTCTTC
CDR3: CALLSRASKSSYNEQFF

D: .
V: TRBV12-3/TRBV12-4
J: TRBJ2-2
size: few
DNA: TGTGCCAGCAGCTTCCGTGCTAGGAACACCGGGGAGCTGTTTTTT
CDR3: CASSFRARNTGELFF

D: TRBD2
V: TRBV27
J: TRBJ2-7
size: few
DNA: TGTGCCAGCAGTTTCTACGGGGGGGAGCAGTACTTC
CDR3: CASSFYGGEQYF

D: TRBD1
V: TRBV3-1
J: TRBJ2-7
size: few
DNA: TGTGCCAGCAGCCAACCCGCCAGGGGGACCTACGAGCAGTACTTC
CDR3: CASSQPARGTYEQYF

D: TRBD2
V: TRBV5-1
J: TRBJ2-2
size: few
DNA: TGCGCCAGCTCAGATAGCGGGAGGCCCAACACCGGGGAGCTGTTTTTT
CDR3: CASSDSGRPNTGELFF

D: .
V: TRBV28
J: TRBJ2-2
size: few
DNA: TGTGCCAGCACATCAGGGGGACTCAGCGGGAACACCGGGGAGCTGTTTTTT
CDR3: CASTSGGLSGNTGELFF

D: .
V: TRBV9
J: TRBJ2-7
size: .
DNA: TGTGCCAGCAGCGTGGGCCAACTACGGGGGGAGCAGTACTTC
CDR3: CASSVGQLRGEQYF